The next 14 T cell receptor beta chains were all read from a single sample in a study of cytomegalovirus exposure and HLA in healthy donors. Both 60 Vbeta primers and 13 Jbeta primers went into the PCR. Clones were sequenced by immunoSEQ multiplex PCR, and TCRdb holds only the in-frame ones, with some missing. The repertoire holds 150,000 to 200,000 clones, approximately 79% seen once, with about 7% in the top ten. The source material was PBMCs. Receptors were obtained from a man aged 40-50 years in good health and CMV-seropositive.

This chain links TRBV29-1 with TRBJ1-1, with unresolved D. The length of the CDR3 is 13 residues. Germline assignment: CDR1 SQVTM and CDR2 ANQGSEA. Trimming took 4 bases from V and 4 from J, leaving 13 bases between them. The DNA of the CDR3 is TGCAGCGTTGGGAGTTCGGCGGGCACTGAAGCTTTCTTT. Its translation: CSVGSSAGTEAFF.

The rearrangement uses TRBV4-3 and TRBJ2-1, with D unresolved. Germline CDR1 reads LGHNA; CDR2 reads YSLEER. The CDR3 loop spans 14 amino acids. V lost 1 base to trimming and J lost 0 bases, with 4 bases between them. The CDR3 coding sequence is TGCGCCAGCAGCCAAGGCGGCTCCTACAATGAGCAGTTCTTC. It specifies CASSQGGSYNEQFF.

J is TRBJ1-2 and V is TRBV7-2; 9 bases are shared with TRBD1. Germline CDR1 is SGHTA and CDR2 is FQGNSA. The CDR3 contains 13 residues. V shed 6 bases and J 6 bases; nucleotides not matched to a gene: 5. In nucleotides, the CDR3 is TGTGCCAGCAGTTGGACAGGGGTTGATGGCTACACCTTC. Translation gives CASSWTGVDGYTF.

This clone was counted only a few times. The chain has TRBV27 and TRBJ1-2, with 10 bases matching TRBD1. In germline, CDR1 is MNHEY, CDR2 SMNVEV (reference sequence). The junction had 7 bases not matched to a gene; V was cut back by 10 bases and J by 8 bases. The CDR3 loop spans 12 amino acids. Here the CDR3 reads CATRQGAKGYTF. For the CDR3, the DNA is TGTGCCACCCGACAGGGGGCAAAGGGCTACACCTTC.

The chain joins TRBV27 to TRBJ2-7; the match to TRBD2 covers 7 bases. Germline V gives CDR1 MNHEY, CDR2 SMNVEV (reference sequence). CDR3 size: 15 residues. The ends lost 4 bases at V and 4 bases at J; junction bases unmatched: 10. The CDR3, as DNA: TGTGCCAGCAGTTCCCCCTTGCGGGGGACTTACGAGCAGTACTTC. Amino acids: CASSSPLRGTYEQYF.

V and J are TRBV9 and TRBJ2-5, with 7 bases matching TRBD1. This CDR3 has 15 residues. V shed 0 bases and J 1 base; nucleotides not matched to a gene: 3. Germline CDR1 is SGDLS and CDR2 is YYNGEE. CDR3 nucleotide sequence: TGTGCCAGCAGCGTAGTAGGGACAGTCCAAGAGACCCAGTACTTC. As protein: CASSVVGTVQETQYF.

The chain uses TRBV9 and TRBJ1-2; D is perhaps TRBD1 (6 bases). Germline-derived CDR1 and CDR2 are SGDLS and YYNGEE. The CDR3 sequence is 15 residues long. Trimming stripped 0 bases from V and 6 bases from J, with 15 bases between. CDR3 DNA sequence: TGTGCCAGCAGCGTAGCAAGACCGGACAGAGATGGCTACACCTTC. Amino acids: CASSVARPDRDGYTF.

Note on this clone: One junction end disagrees with the germline gene, perhaps due to a read error. The rearrangement joins TRBV7-9 to TRBJ2-5; TRBD2 matches at 7 bases. The CDR3 has 15 residues. The germline V gene has CDR1 SEHNR and CDR2 FQNEAQ (reference sequence). This chain's CDR3 is CSSSLGKGRGETQYF. For the CDR3, the DNA is TGTTCCAGCAGCTTAGGAAAGGGGAGGGGAGAGACCCAGTACTTC.

Note on this clone: Other DNA sequences from this sample encode an identical CDR3 as well. This sequence joins TRBV9 and TRBJ1-5; the match to TRBD1 covers 8 bases. The CDR3 length is 15 residues. After removal of 0 bases from V and 6 bases from J, the junction contained 5 bases not matched to a gene. Germline V gene sequence: CDR1 SGDLS, CDR2 YYNGEE. The CDR3 loop reads CASSVGQGTGQPQHF. Written as DNA, the CDR3 is TGTGCCAGCAGCGTAGGACAGGGGACCGGTCAGCCCCAGCATTTT.

V gene TRBV5-6 combines with J gene TRBJ2-5; 7 nucleotides agree with TRBD1. V shed 3 bases, J shed 1 base, and the junction held 6 bases outside the gene matches. Germline values: CDR1 SGHDT, CDR2 YYEEEE. This CDR3 contains 15 residues. CDR3 loop: CASSSPTGIQETQYF. The CDR3 DNA reads as TGTGCCAGCAGCTCCCCGACAGGGATCCAAGAGACCCAGTACTTC.

The chain uses TRBV7-2 and TRBJ2-7, with D maybe TRBD1 (5 bases). This CDR3 comprises 17 residues. Trimming took off 1 base at V and 2 bases at J, with 18 bases between the two ends. Germline CDR1 and CDR2: SGHTA and FQGNSA. CDR3 loop: CASSLEPLRAGPYEQYF. In nucleotides, the CDR3 is TGTGCCAGCAGCTTAGAGCCCCTCAGGGCCGGACCCTACGAGCAGTACTTC.

The chain joins TRBV5-1 to TRBJ2-1; the match to TRBD2 covers 7 bases. The CDR3 consists of 14 residues. Germline V CDR1 and CDR2: SGHRS, YFSETQ. The J segment lost 6 bases and the V segment lost 4 bases, leaving 7 bases of the junction unmatched. The CDR3 is CASSPVGGVNEQFF. DNA of the CDR3: TGCGCCAGCAGCCCGGTGGGGGGGGTCAATGAGCAGTTCTTC.

This clone was counted a single time. The rearrangement links TRBV13 to TRBJ2-3, with D uncertain. Germline loops: CDR1 PRHDT, CDR2 FYEKMQ (reference sequence). This CDR3 has 13 residues. Trimming removed 0 bases from V and 3 bases from J, with 4 bases in between. This chain's CDR3 is CASSLGLTDTQYF. As DNA, the CDR3 is TGTGCCAGCAGCTTAGGCCTAACAGATACGCAGTATTTT.

Details on this clone: At one end, the junction sequence differs from germline, possibly due to a read error. The V and J genes are TRBV7-9 and TRBJ2-5; perhaps TRBD2 as D (5 bases). The length of the CDR3 is 16 residues. Germline V gives CDR1 SEHNR, CDR2 FQNEAQ (reference sequence). The CDR3 spells CSSSLEEAGPRETQYF. CDR3 nucleotides: TGTTCCAGCAGCTTAGAAGAGGCGGGCCCGCGGGAGACCCAGTACTTC.